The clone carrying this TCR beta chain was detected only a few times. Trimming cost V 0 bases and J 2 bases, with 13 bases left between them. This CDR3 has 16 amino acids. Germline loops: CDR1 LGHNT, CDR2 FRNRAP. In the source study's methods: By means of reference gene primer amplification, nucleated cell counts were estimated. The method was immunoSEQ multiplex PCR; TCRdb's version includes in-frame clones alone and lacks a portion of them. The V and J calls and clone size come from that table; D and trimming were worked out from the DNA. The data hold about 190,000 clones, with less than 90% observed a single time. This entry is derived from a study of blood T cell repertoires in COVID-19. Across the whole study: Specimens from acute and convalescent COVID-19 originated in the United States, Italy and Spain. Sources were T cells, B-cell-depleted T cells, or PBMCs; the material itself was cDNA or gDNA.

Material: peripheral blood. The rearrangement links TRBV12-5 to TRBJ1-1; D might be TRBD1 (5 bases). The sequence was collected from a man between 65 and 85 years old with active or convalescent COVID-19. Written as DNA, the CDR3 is TGTGCTAGTGGTTTGGTTCAGCACAGGTGTAACACTGAAGCTTTCTTT. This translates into CASGLVQHRCNTEAFF.